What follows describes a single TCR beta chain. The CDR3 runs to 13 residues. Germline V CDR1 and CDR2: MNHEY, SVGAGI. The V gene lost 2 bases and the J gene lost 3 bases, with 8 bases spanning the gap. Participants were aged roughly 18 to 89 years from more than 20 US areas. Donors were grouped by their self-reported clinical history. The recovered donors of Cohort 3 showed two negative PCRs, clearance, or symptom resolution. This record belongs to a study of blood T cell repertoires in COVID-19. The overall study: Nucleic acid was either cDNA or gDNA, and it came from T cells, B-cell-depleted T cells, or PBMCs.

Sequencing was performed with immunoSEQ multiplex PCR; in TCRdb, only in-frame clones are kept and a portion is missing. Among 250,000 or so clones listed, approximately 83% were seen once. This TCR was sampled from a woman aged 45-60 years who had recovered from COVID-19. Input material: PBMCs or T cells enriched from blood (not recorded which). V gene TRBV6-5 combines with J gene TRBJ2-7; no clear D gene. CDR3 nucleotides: TGTGCCAGCAGTTACACACGTCGCTACGAGCAGTACTTC. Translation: CASSYTRRYEQYF.